The entry that follows covers one T cell receptor (beta chain) sequence. Its specificity is unknown. CDR3 length equals 16 residues. V was shortened by 5 bases and J by 4 bases, with 18 bases between the two germline ends. Germline V gene sequence: CDR1 SGHTA, CDR2 FQGNSA. This entry belongs to a study of radiation and T cells in renal cell carcinoma. Study findings and constraints: Top tumor clonotypes rose in blood 2 weeks post-radiation, then contracted.

Libraries were prepared by immunoSEQ multiplex PCR; TCRdb keeps only in-frame clonotypes and omits some of them. The sample carries about 150,000 clones, roughly 90% recorded once. Stated time point: baseline pretreatment blood. Treatment described: 15 Gy SBRT to primary tumor, nephrectomy 4 weeks later. This TCR was sampled from a woman in her forties or fifties with renal cell carcinoma. The material was blood, obtained from a patient whose treatment included radiotherapy and nephrectomy. The chain combines TRBV7-2 with TRBJ2-1; tentative D call: TRBD2 (7 bases). CDR3 sequence: CASSPAGAGVYNEQFF. In DNA form, the CDR3 reads TGTGCCAGCAGCCCCGCGGGGGCGGGGGTTTACAATGAGCAGTTCTTC.